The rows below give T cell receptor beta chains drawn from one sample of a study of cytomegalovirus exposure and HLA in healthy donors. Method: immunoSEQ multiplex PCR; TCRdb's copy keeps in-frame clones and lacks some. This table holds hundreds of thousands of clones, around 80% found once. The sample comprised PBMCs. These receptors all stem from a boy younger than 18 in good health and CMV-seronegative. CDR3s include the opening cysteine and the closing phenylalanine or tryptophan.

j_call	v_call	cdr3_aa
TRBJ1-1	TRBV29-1	CSVLSGTGLGAFF
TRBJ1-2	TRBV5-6	CASSLAEGAQGYTF
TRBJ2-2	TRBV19	CASSTGQTYTGELFF
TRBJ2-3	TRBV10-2	CATGLAGSDTQYF
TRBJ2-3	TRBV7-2	CASSLGGAGGGDTQYF
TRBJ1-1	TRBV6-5	CASSYTRGNTEAFF
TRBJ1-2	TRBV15	CATSRDLGTGGTYGYTF
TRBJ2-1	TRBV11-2	CASSLGRYSYNEQFF
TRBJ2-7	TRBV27	CASRGGGFYEQYF
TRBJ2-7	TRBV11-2	CARSSYEQYF
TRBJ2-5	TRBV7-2	CASSLVRVGQETQYF
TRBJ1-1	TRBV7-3	CASSLNAGRSTEAFF
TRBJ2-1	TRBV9	CASRYPGSNEQFF
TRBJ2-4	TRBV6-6	CASSPLAGGAKNIQYF
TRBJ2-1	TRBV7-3	CASSLLAGGTGAYNEQFF
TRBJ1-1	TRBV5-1	CASSLDVGGGTEAFF
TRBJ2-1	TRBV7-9	CASSPGGSYNEQFF
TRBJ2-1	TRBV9	CASSVGPNEQFF
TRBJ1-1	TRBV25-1	CASSLFPNTEAFF
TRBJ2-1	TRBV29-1	CSVEGLDKNEQFF
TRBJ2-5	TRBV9	CASSAKHAGTREQETQYF
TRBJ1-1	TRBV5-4	CASSYTQGVNDF
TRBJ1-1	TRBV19	CASSMLPRVVAFF
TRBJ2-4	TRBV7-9	CASSSLKGGGVLDIQYF
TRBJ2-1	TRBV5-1	CASSLAGGREGEQFF
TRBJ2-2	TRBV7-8	CASRPLAGGANTGELFF
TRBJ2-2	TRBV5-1	CASSFTGAPNTGELFF
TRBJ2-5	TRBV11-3	CASKSPGTEETQYF
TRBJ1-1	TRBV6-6	CASRPETGLTEAFF
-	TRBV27	CASSSIRDKKYEQYF
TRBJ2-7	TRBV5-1	CASSLGTNSYEQYF
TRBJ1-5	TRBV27	CASSIGAGGQPQHF
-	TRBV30	CAWEGGFEQYF
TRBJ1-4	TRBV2	CASSERGHENEKLFF
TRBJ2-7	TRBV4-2	CASSQPGGSNREGDFIYEQYF
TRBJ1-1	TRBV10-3	CAISEGGTEAFF
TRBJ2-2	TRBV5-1	CASSPEPGQLTGELFF
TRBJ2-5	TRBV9	CASSVQDQETQYF
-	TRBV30	CAWNPQGYEQYF
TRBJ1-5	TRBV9	CASSEGDRVIPQPQHF
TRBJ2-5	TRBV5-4	CASSRGGQGMGETQYF
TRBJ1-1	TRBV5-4	CASSSNRDTEAFF
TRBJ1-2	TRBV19	CAEGLSYGYTF
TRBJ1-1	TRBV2	CASIIGGLGTEAFF
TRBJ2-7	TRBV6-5	CASSYSKMRDEQYF
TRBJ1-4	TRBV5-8	CASHTQGRHGEKLFF
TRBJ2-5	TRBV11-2	CASSFGAGEQETQYF
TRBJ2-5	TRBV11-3	CASSRRETQYF
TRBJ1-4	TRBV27	CASSYRGREKLFF
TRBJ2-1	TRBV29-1	CSVLSGLAIDEQFF
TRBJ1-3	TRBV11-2	CASTLGVSGNTIYF
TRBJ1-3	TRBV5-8	CASSPWFGQGQGNTIYF
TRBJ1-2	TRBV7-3	CASSLKGGQGYGYTF